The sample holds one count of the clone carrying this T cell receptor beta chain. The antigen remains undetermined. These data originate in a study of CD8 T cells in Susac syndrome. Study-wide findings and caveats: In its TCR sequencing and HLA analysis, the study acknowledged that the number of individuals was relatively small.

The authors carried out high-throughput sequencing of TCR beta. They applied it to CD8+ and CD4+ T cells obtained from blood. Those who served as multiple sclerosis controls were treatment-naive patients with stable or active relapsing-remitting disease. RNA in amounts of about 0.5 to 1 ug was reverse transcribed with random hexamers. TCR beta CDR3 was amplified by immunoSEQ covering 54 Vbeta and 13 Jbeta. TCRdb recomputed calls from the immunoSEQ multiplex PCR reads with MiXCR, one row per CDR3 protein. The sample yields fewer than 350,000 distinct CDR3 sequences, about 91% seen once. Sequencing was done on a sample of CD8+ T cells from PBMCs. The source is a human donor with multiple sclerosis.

The CDR3 spells CASSPHGGGEDNEQFF. The CDR3, as DNA: TGTGCCAGCAGCCCGCACGGCGGGGGGGAGGACAATGAGCAGTTCTTC. V usage is TRBV6-1 and J usage is TRBJ2-1; TRBD2 agrees at 9 bases. The CDR3 is 16 amino acids. V trimming: 6 bases; J trimming: 5 bases; junction bases outside the gene matches: 11. CDR1 and CDR2 from the germline V gene are MNHNS and SASEGT.